The rows below give T cell receptor beta chains drawn from one sample of a study of cytomegalovirus exposure and HLA in healthy donors. The table came from immunoSEQ multiplex PCR; TCRdb's copy has only in-frame clones and leaves some out. This sample carries approximately 110,000 clones, roughly 76% of them seen once, and the ten largest clones take around 14%. Specimen: PBMCs. The origin of the receptors is a woman aged 55-70 years in good health and CMV-seropositive. CDR3s include the opening cysteine and the closing phenylalanine or tryptophan. The D gene is left open where the match is weak. Size is stated for part of the rows, as once, few or many counts, or as a class when the clone is expanded.

J gene: TRBJ1-2
D gene: TRBD1
clone size: .
V gene: TRBV6-6
CDR3 DNA: TGTGCCAGCAGTTACTATGGGACAGATTATGGCTACACCTTC
CDR3 protein: CASSYYGTDYGYTF

J gene: TRBJ1-2
D gene: .
clone size: few
V gene: TRBV5-1
CDR3 DNA: TGCGCCAGCAGCCTCGGGTCCGCGGGCGGCTACACCTTC
CDR3 protein: CASSLGSAGGYTF

J gene: TRBJ1-2
D gene: TRBD1
clone size: few
V gene: TRBV18
CDR3 DNA: TGTGCCAGCTCACCCGACAGGGTCTATGGCTACACCTTC
CDR3 protein: CASSPDRVYGYTF

J gene: TRBJ2-4
D gene: .
clone size: .
V gene: TRBV2
CDR3 DNA: TGTGCCAGCAGCTTGGAGAGGTCCGGGGGCATTCAGTACTTC
CDR3 protein: CASSLERSGGIQYF

J gene: TRBJ2-5
D gene: .
clone size: .
V gene: TRBV12-5
CDR3 DNA: TGTGCTAGTGGTTTGTCAGGGCGGCAAGAGACCCAGTACTTC
CDR3 protein: CASGLSGRQETQYF

J gene: TRBJ1-4
D gene: TRBD1
clone size: .
V gene: TRBV5-8
CDR3 DNA: TGTGCCAGCAGCTTTCCCGGGACAGCCGAAAAACTGTTTTTT
CDR3 protein: CASSFPGTAEKLFF

J gene: TRBJ2-6
D gene: .
clone size: few
V gene: TRBV7-3
CDR3 DNA: TGTGCCAGCAGCTTAAGTTACGGGGGCTCTGGGGCCAACGTCCTGACTTTC
CDR3 protein: CASSLSYGGSGANVLTF

J gene: TRBJ2-1
D gene: TRBD2
clone size: .
V gene: TRBV5-1
CDR3 DNA: TGCGCCAGCAGCGATATAGCGGGAGATTCCAATGAGCAGTTCTTC
CDR3 protein: CASSDIAGDSNEQFF

J gene: TRBJ1-6
D gene: .
clone size: .
V gene: TRBV4-1
CDR3 DNA: TGCGCCAGCAGCCCCCGGGGGATCAGGAGCTCCTATAATTCACCCCTCCACTTT
CDR3 protein: CASSPRGIRSSYNSPLHF

J gene: TRBJ1-1
D gene: .
clone size: .
V gene: TRBV10-2
CDR3 DNA: TGCGCCAGCAGTGGAAACTTGAACACTGAAGCTTTCTTT
CDR3 protein: CASSGNLNTEAFF

J gene: TRBJ2-5
D gene: TRBD2
clone size: .
V gene: TRBV9
CDR3 DNA: TGTGCCAGCAGCGTAGAGATAGCGGGGGGCCAAGAGACCCAGTACTTC
CDR3 protein: CASSVEIAGGQETQYF

J gene: TRBJ2-5
D gene: .
clone size: once
V gene: TRBV18
CDR3 DNA: TGTGCCAGCTCACCAAACCAGGCCCACCAAGAGACCCAGTACTTC
CDR3 protein: CASSPNQAHQETQYF

J gene: TRBJ1-4
D gene: TRBD1
clone size: .
V gene: TRBV4-2
CDR3 DNA: TGTGCCAGCAGCCAGACCCCTACCCGACACAGGGGGGGTAATGAAAAACTGTTTTTT
CDR3 protein: CASSQTPTRHRGGNEKLFF

J gene: TRBJ1-2
D gene: .
clone size: few
V gene: TRBV19
CDR3 DNA: TGTGCCAGTACTCCCCGGAGGGGCAACTATGGCTACACCTTC
CDR3 protein: CASTPRRGNYGYTF

J gene: TRBJ1-1
D gene: .
clone size: .
V gene: TRBV19
CDR3 DNA: TGTGCCAGTAGCCTCTCGAGGAACACTGAAGCTTTCTTT
CDR3 protein: CASSLSRNTEAFF

J gene: TRBJ2-1
D gene: TRBD2
clone size: .
V gene: TRBV9
CDR3 DNA: TGTGCCAGCAGCGTAGAAGGCGCGGGAGGGCCGCAATACAATGAGCAGTTCTTC
CDR3 protein: CASSVEGAGGPQYNEQFF

J gene: TRBJ1-2
D gene: .
clone size: few
V gene: TRBV6-6
CDR3 DNA: TGTGCCAGCAGTTACTCTAGAGGGTTCAACTATGGCTACACCTTC
CDR3 protein: CASSYSRGFNYGYTF

J gene: TRBJ1-6
D gene: TRBD1
clone size: .
V gene: TRBV6-1
CDR3 DNA: TGTGCCAGCAGAGGACAGGAGAATTCACCCCTCCACTTT
CDR3 protein: CASRGQENSPLHF

J gene: TRBJ1-6
D gene: TRBD1
clone size: .
V gene: TRBV7-6
CDR3 DNA: TGTGCCAGCAGCTTACATAGCGACAGGGCGTCCTATAATTCACCCCTCCACTTT
CDR3 protein: CASSLHSDRASYNSPLHF

J gene: TRBJ1-1
D gene: .
clone size: once
V gene: TRBV6-5
CDR3 DNA: TGTGCCAGCAGTTACTCGAGCGGGGGGAGCACTGAAGCTTTCTTT
CDR3 protein: CASSYSSGGSTEAFF

J gene: TRBJ1-5
D gene: .
clone size: .
V gene: TRBV6-5
CDR3 DNA: TGTGCCAGCAGTTACAAACGCGACAGTTATCAGCCCCAGCATTTT
CDR3 protein: CASSYKRDSYQPQHF

J gene: TRBJ2-5
D gene: .
clone size: few
V gene: TRBV25-1
CDR3 DNA: TGTGCCAGCAGGTCTTGGCGGGGCCAAGAGACCCAGTACTTC
CDR3 protein: CASRSWRGQETQYF

J gene: TRBJ1-3
D gene: .
clone size: few
V gene: TRBV6-5
CDR3 DNA: TGTGCCAGCAGACTGCGACATGCAGAAGGAAACACCATATATTTT
CDR3 protein: CASRLRHAEGNTIYF

J gene: TRBJ1-5
D gene: .
clone size: .
V gene: TRBV7-2
CDR3 DNA: TGTGCCAGCAGCTCAACAGGTAGCAGCAATCAGCCCCAGCATTTT
CDR3 protein: CASSSTGSSNQPQHF

J gene: TRBJ2-3
D gene: TRBD2
clone size: .
V gene: TRBV11-1
CDR3 DNA: TGTGCCAGCAGCTTAGAGGCTAGCGGGGGCGCAGATACGCAGTATTTT
CDR3 protein: CASSLEASGGADTQYF

J gene: TRBJ2-7
D gene: .
clone size: .
V gene: TRBV5-1
CDR3 DNA: TGCGCCAGCAGGTCTCAGGGATTGCATGACGAGCAGTACTTC
CDR3 protein: CASRSQGLHDEQYF

J gene: TRBJ2-7
D gene: TRBD2
clone size: .
V gene: TRBV7-2
CDR3 DNA: TGTGCCAGCAGGAGCGGGAGAGAGTACTACGAGCAGTACTTC
CDR3 protein: CASRSGREYYEQYF

J gene: TRBJ1-1
D gene: TRBD1
clone size: .
V gene: TRBV19
CDR3 DNA: TGTGCCAGTAGGGGACAGGGGGCGGTTGGTGCTTTCTTT
CDR3 protein: CASRGQGAVGAFF

J gene: TRBJ1-6
D gene: TRBD1
clone size: few
V gene: TRBV9
CDR3 DNA: TGTGCCAGCAGCGAGAGGGCCGGGACAGCCAATTCACCCCTCCACTTT
CDR3 protein: CASSERAGTANSPLHF

J gene: TRBJ2-7
D gene: .
clone size: once
V gene: TRBV7-9
CDR3 DNA: TGTTCCAGCAGCTCCTTTTACTACGAGCAGTACTTC
CDR3 protein: CSSSSFYYEQYF

J gene: TRBJ2-1
D gene: TRBD2
clone size: .
V gene: TRBV5-1
CDR3 DNA: TGCGCCAGCAGCTCTCTTGGGGGGGTACTGGATGAGCAGTTCTTC
CDR3 protein: CASSSLGGVLDEQFF

J gene: TRBJ1-1
D gene: TRBD1
clone size: .
V gene: TRBV6-1
CDR3 DNA: TGTGCCAGCAGTACAGGGGTGAACACTGAAGCTTTCTTT
CDR3 protein: CASSTGVNTEAFF

J gene: TRBJ2-1
D gene: .
clone size: .
V gene: TRBV5-1
CDR3 DNA: TGCGCCAGCAGTTCTCTAGCTGGCTCCTACAATGAGCAGTTCTTC
CDR3 protein: CASSSLAGSYNEQFF

J gene: TRBJ1-2
D gene: .
clone size: .
V gene: TRBV10-3
CDR3 DNA: TGTGCCATCAGAACAGGTGTGAGTGGCTACACCTTC
CDR3 protein: CAIRTGVSGYTF

J gene: TRBJ2-7
D gene: TRBD1
clone size: once
V gene: TRBV6-5
CDR3 DNA: TGTGCCAGCAGTCCCGGGGACAGAGGCTACGAGCAGTACTTC
CDR3 protein: CASSPGDRGYEQYF

J gene: TRBJ1-3
D gene: .
clone size: .
V gene: TRBV19
CDR3 DNA: TGTGCCAGTAGACCAAACACCTCTGGAAACACCATATATTTT
CDR3 protein: CASRPNTSGNTIYF

J gene: TRBJ2-5
D gene: TRBD1
clone size: .
V gene: TRBV7-2
CDR3 DNA: TGTGCCAGCAGCACCCGGACAGGGGCCCAAGAGACCCAGTACTTC
CDR3 protein: CASSTRTGAQETQYF

J gene: TRBJ1-4
D gene: .
clone size: .
V gene: TRBV2
CDR3 DNA: TGTGCCAGCAGCCGCAGGGGCCTGGCAACTAATGAAAAACTGTTTTTT
CDR3 protein: CASSRRGLATNEKLFF

J gene: TRBJ1-1
D gene: .
clone size: once
V gene: TRBV4-2
CDR3 DNA: TGTGCCAGCAGCCAAGTCCACACGGGTTCGGCTGAAGCTTTCTTT
CDR3 protein: CASSQVHTGSAEAFF

J gene: TRBJ2-2
D gene: TRBD1
clone size: .
V gene: TRBV6-1
CDR3 DNA: TGTGCCAGCAGTTCCGGGACAGGGGGCACCGGGGAGCTGTTTTTT
CDR3 protein: CASSSGTGGTGELFF

J gene: TRBJ1-5
D gene: .
clone size: once
V gene: TRBV5-1
CDR3 DNA: TGCGCCAGCAGCCCGGACGGGGGGGCCCATCAGCCCCAGCATTTT
CDR3 protein: CASSPDGGAHQPQHF

J gene: TRBJ1-1
D gene: .
clone size: .
V gene: TRBV11-3
CDR3 DNA: TGTGCCAGCAGCCCAATGGGACACGGTGAAGCTTTCTTT
CDR3 protein: CASSPMGHGEAFF

J gene: TRBJ2-3
D gene: TRBD2
clone size: .
V gene: TRBV11-1
CDR3 DNA: TGTGCCAGCAGCCGGAGCGGGAGTCAGACAGATACGCAGTATTTT
CDR3 protein: CASSRSGSQTDTQYF

J gene: TRBJ2-1
D gene: TRBD2
clone size: .
V gene: TRBV19
CDR3 DNA: TGTGCCAGTACTTGGACTAGCGGGCTTTACAATGAGCAGTTCTTC
CDR3 protein: CASTWTSGLYNEQFF

J gene: TRBJ2-7
D gene: TRBD2
clone size: .
V gene: TRBV6-5
CDR3 DNA: TGTGCCAGCAGCCGCAGACTAGCGGGAACCTACGAGCAGTACTTC
CDR3 protein: CASSRRLAGTYEQYF

J gene: TRBJ1-6
D gene: .
clone size: .
V gene: TRBV4-3
CDR3 DNA: TGCGCCAGCAGCCTAGACCCCGCGGGGCAAGACTCACCCCTCCACTTT
CDR3 protein: CASSLDPAGQDSPLHF

J gene: TRBJ2-1
D gene: TRBD1
clone size: .
V gene: TRBV10-3
CDR3 DNA: TGTGCCATCAGCGACAGGGTCGATGAGCAGTTCTTC
CDR3 protein: CAISDRVDEQFF

J gene: TRBJ1-2
D gene: TRBD1
clone size: .
V gene: TRBV5-6
CDR3 DNA: TGTGCCAGCAGCTGGGACAGGGATCCGTATGGCTACACCTTC
CDR3 protein: CASSWDRDPYGYTF

J gene: TRBJ1-4
D gene: TRBD1
clone size: .
V gene: TRBV19
CDR3 DNA: TGTGCCAGTACCCCCAGGGGGCACGGCCTGAATGAAAAACTGTTTTTT
CDR3 protein: CASTPRGHGLNEKLFF

J gene: TRBJ1-2
D gene: .
clone size: once
V gene: TRBV4-3
CDR3 DNA: TGCGCCAGCAGCCTGGGGGGTTTAAGTGGCTACACCTTC
CDR3 protein: CASSLGGLSGYTF

J gene: TRBJ1-2
D gene: TRBD1
clone size: .
V gene: TRBV30
CDR3 DNA: TGTGCCTGGAAGGACAGGGGACCCTATGGCTACACCTTC
CDR3 protein: CAWKDRGPYGYTF

J gene: TRBJ2-3
D gene: .
clone size: .
V gene: TRBV18
CDR3 DNA: TGTGCCAGCTCACTCACAGCCGGCACAGATACGCAGTATTTT
CDR3 protein: CASSLTAGTDTQYF

J gene: TRBJ2-3
D gene: TRBD2
clone size: few
V gene: TRBV6-1
CDR3 DNA: TGTGCCAGCAGTAGACTAGCGGGAGGCACAGATACGCAGTATTTT
CDR3 protein: CASSRLAGGTDTQYF